These T cell receptor beta chains were read from a single sample in a study of T-cell memory formation after mild COVID-19. One entry per CDR3 protein, called by TCRdb with MiXCR from the 5' RACE reads. The sample lists more than 120,000 distinct CDR3 sequences, roughly 19% occurring once. The sequencing input was PBMCs or a T cell subset sorted from them (not recorded which). The receptors were sampled from an adult woman who had mild COVID-19 (a few samples of this study predate the infection). Cell type and time point are not known. Both conserved end residues are part of each CDR3.

CDR3 protein: CASSLSRQLHEQYF
J gene: TRBJ2-7
V gene: TRBV5-1

CDR3 protein: CASSPRTGDTGELFF
J gene: TRBJ2-2
V gene: TRBV5-1

CDR3 protein: CASSQILAGNEQYF
J gene: TRBJ2-7
V gene: TRBV3-1

CDR3 protein: CASSLRTSGANEQFF
J gene: TRBJ2-1
V gene: TRBV5-1

CDR3 protein: CATSDPGQPVGIQYF
J gene: TRBJ2-4
V gene: TRBV24-1

CDR3 protein: CSARDPPLAGPCF
J gene: TRBJ2-7
V gene: TRBV20-1

CDR3 protein: CASSFGSNTGELFF
J gene: TRBJ2-2
V gene: TRBV7-2

CDR3 protein: CASSPRAADYNSPLHF
J gene: TRBJ1-6
V gene: TRBV9

CDR3 protein: CASSLVAYNEQFF
J gene: TRBJ2-1
V gene: TRBV7-2

CDR3 protein: CSARDGNTYNEQFF
J gene: TRBJ2-1
V gene: TRBV20-1

CDR3 protein: CASSPGQGGNYGYTF
J gene: TRBJ1-2
V gene: TRBV12-3/TRBV12-4

CDR3 protein: CAWGRNQPQHF
J gene: TRBJ1-5
V gene: TRBV30

CDR3 protein: CASSFLMDRENTEAFF
J gene: TRBJ1-1
V gene: TRBV5-6

CDR3 protein: CASSGRRTDSPLHF
J gene: TRBJ1-6
V gene: TRBV5-6

CDR3 protein: CSARSGARSTDTQYF
J gene: TRBJ2-3
V gene: TRBV20-1

CDR3 protein: CSVDTYRGGDGYTF
J gene: TRBJ1-2
V gene: TRBV29-1

CDR3 protein: CASSPRRQLYNNEQFF
J gene: TRBJ2-1
V gene: TRBV14

CDR3 protein: CASSYRLADNEQFF
J gene: TRBJ2-1
V gene: TRBV6-5

CDR3 protein: CASSPPSLAGGTGELFF
J gene: TRBJ2-2
V gene: TRBV18

CDR3 protein: CASSSAGTRLSYEQYF
J gene: TRBJ2-7
V gene: TRBV5-1

CDR3 protein: CASALGGGDEQFF
J gene: TRBJ2-1
V gene: TRBV7-3

CDR3 protein: CASSAQGGSVGTDTQYF
J gene: TRBJ2-3
V gene: TRBV19

CDR3 protein: CASSLLAGDQETQYF
J gene: TRBJ2-5
V gene: TRBV5-1

CDR3 protein: CASSQDHGVVPTGELFF
J gene: TRBJ2-2
V gene: TRBV4-3

CDR3 protein: CASSLVEAGANVLTF
J gene: TRBJ2-6
V gene: TRBV5-1

CDR3 protein: CASSQTPVGGSSYEQYF
J gene: TRBJ2-7
V gene: TRBV4-3

CDR3 protein: CASSQTSQRRETQYF
J gene: TRBJ2-5
V gene: TRBV7-9

CDR3 protein: CASSLTRASSYNEQFF
J gene: TRBJ2-1
V gene: TRBV7-3

CDR3 protein: CASTAGTGVGYTF
J gene: TRBJ1-2
V gene: TRBV6-5

CDR3 protein: CASSIGGNPYNEQFF
J gene: TRBJ2-1
V gene: TRBV19

CDR3 protein: CASRSTGTSVNEQFF
J gene: TRBJ2-1
V gene: TRBV5-1

CDR3 protein: CSVRSVGGVADTQYF
J gene: TRBJ2-3
V gene: TRBV29-1

CDR3 protein: CASSLVQGSHNEQFF
J gene: TRBJ2-1
V gene: TRBV5-1

CDR3 protein: CATSGGLAGGIAGELFF
J gene: TRBJ2-2
V gene: TRBV24-1